A selection of T cell receptor beta chains follows, all from one sample in a study of cytomegalovirus exposure and HLA in healthy donors. Measured with immunoSEQ multiplex PCR; TCRdb has only the in-frame clones, and not every one. The sample gives around 200,000 clones, about four fifths of which show up once; approximately 2.9% is in the top ten. Sequencing was carried out using PBMCs. These receptors all stem from a woman aged 45-65 years in good health and CMV-seropositive. Both conserved end residues are part of each CDR3. D genes are given only for firm matches. Part of the rows lack a size; the others show once, few, many or a class for expanded clones.

NA | TRBJ2-3 | NA | TRBV6-1 | CASTPGHYNTQYF | TGTGCCAGCACTCCGGGACATTATAATACGCAGTATTTT
once | TRBJ1-2 | TRBD1 | TRBV5-1 | CASSARQGAGYGYTF | TGCGCCAGCAGCGCCCGACAGGGTGCAGGGTATGGCTACACCTTC
few | TRBJ2-7 | TRBD1 | TRBV9 | CASSAQDRGYEQYF | TGTGCCAGCAGCGCCCAGGACAGGGGCTACGAGCAGTACTTC
NA | TRBJ1-6 | NA | TRBV6-5 | CASMGGVYNSPLHF | TGTGCCAGCATGGGGGGGGTCTATAATTCACCCCTCCACTTT
NA | TRBJ1-1 | NA | TRBV5-4 | CASSFYGGRRGNTEAFF | TGTGCCAGCAGCTTTTACGGGGGGCGTCGAGGTAACACTGAAGCTTTCTTT
NA | TRBJ1-2 | TRBD1 | TRBV29-1 | CSVEPRTGIVNGYTF | TGCAGCGTTGAACCCCGGACAGGGATTGTAAATGGCTACACCTTC
NA | TRBJ2-7 | NA | TRBV5-1 | CASSLESTSYEQYF | TGCGCCAGCAGCTTGGAATCTACCTCCTACGAGCAGTACTTC
NA | TRBJ1-1 | TRBD1 | TRBV18 | CASSLGQGVGNTEAFF | TGTGCCAGCTCCTTGGGACAGGGGGTCGGGAACACTGAAGCTTTCTTT
NA | TRBJ1-6 | NA | TRBV10-3 | CAIRPEMNSPLHF | TGTGCCATCAGACCGGAGATGAATTCACCCCTCCACTTT
once | TRBJ2-5 | NA | TRBV11-2 | CASSLGARETQYF | TGTGCCAGCAGTTTAGGGGCCCGGGAGACCCAGTACTTC
few | TRBJ2-7 | NA | TRBV5-4 | CASSLLPGSYEQYF | TGTGCCAGCAGCTTGTTACCCGGCTCCTACGAGCAGTACTTC
once | TRBJ2-5 | NA | TRBV14 | CASSQEWQGWETQYF | TGTGCCAGCAGCCAAGAGTGGCAGGGCTGGGAGACCCAGTACTTC
NA | TRBJ2-1 | TRBD2 | TRBV7-2 | CASSWEAGGGDEQFF | TGTGCCAGCAGCTGGGAAGCGGGGGGCGGGGATGAGCAGTTCTTC
NA | TRBJ2-2 | NA | TRBV27 | CASRPRGGLPPGELFF | TGTGCCAGCAGGCCGCGTGGCGGACTCCCTCCGGGGGAGCTGTTTTTT
NA | TRBJ2-3 | TRBD2 | TRBV15 | CATSKPGGGETDTQYF | TGTGCCACCAGCAAGCCTGGCGGGGGGGAGACAGATACGCAGTATTTT
NA | TRBJ1-1 | NA | TRBV7-3 | CASSLGQTGGTEAFF | TGTGCCAGCAGCTTAGGACAGACGGGCGGAACTGAAGCTTTCTTT
NA | TRBJ1-1 | NA | TRBV6-6 | CASSYWGENTEAFF | TGTGCCAGCAGTTACTGGGGAGAGAACACTGAAGCTTTCTTT
NA | TRBJ2-2 | NA | TRBV11-3 | CASSLDPRGAGELFF | TGTGCCAGCAGCTTAGATCCCAGGGGGGCCGGGGAGCTGTTTTTT
NA | TRBJ1-1 | NA | TRBV7-3 | CASSVQGNTEAFF | TGTGCCAGCAGCGTCCAGGGTAACACTGAAGCTTTCTTT
NA | TRBJ2-3 | TRBD2 | TRBV7-8 | CASSIAGGSRTDTQYF | TGTGCCAGCAGCATAGCGGGGGGGTCCCGCACAGATACGCAGTATTTT
NA | TRBJ2-7 | NA | TRBV1 | CTSSQGCLAGGESSYEQYF | TGCACCAGCAGCCAAGGTTGCTTAGCGGGGGGCGAAAGCTCCTACGAGCAGTACTTC
NA | TRBJ2-3 | TRBD2 | TRBV7-9 | CASSPMGLAADTQYF | TGTGCCAGCAGCCCAATGGGACTAGCCGCAGATACGCAGTATTTT
few | TRBJ1-1 | NA | TRBV6-5 | CASSETWNTEAFF | TGTGCCAGCAGCGAGACTTGGAACACTGAAGCTTTCTTT
NA | TRBJ1-5 | NA | TRBV27 | CASSSYSTGYSQPQHF | TGTGCCAGCAGCTCTTATAGTACAGGGTACTCTCAGCCCCAGCATTTT
NA | TRBJ2-7 | TRBD1 | TRBV15 | CATSRDRVGEQYF | TGTGCCACCAGCCGGGACAGGGTCGGCGAGCAGTACTTC
NA | TRBJ2-3 | NA | TRBV11-2 | CASSLGTAGTDTQYF | TGTGCCAGCAGCTTAGGGACAGCGGGCACAGATACGCAGTATTTT
NA | TRBJ1-2 | TRBD1 | TRBV5-4 | CASSVPRTGGAYGYTF | TGTGCCAGCAGCGTCCCCCGGACAGGGGGCGCTTATGGCTACACCTTC
NA | TRBJ2-7 | TRBD2 | TRBV6-5 | CASSYERDGSYEQYF | TGTGCCAGCAGTTACGAGCGGGACGGTTCCTACGAGCAGTACTTC
NA | TRBJ1-6 | NA | TRBV7-8 | CASSPRRGDNSPLHF | TGTGCCAGCAGCCCTCGACGGGGGGATAATTCACCCCTCCACTTT
NA | TRBJ2-3 | NA | TRBV18 | CASSPGGPTDTQYF | TGTGCCAGCTCACCGGGGGGGCCCACAGATACGCAGTATTTT
NA | TRBJ2-2 | NA | TRBV12-5 | CASGSRASGGNTGELFF | TGTGCTAGTGGTTCCCGAGCTTCCGGGGGGAACACCGGGGAGCTGTTTTTT
NA | TRBJ2-7 | NA | TRBV6-5 | CASATPGYEQYF | TGTGCCAGCGCCACACCGGGGTACGAGCAGTACTTC
NA | TRBJ1-5 | NA | TRBV6-1 | CASSETHSNQPQHF | TGTGCCAGCAGTGAAACACATAGCAATCAGCCCCAGCATTTT
NA | TRBJ2-1 | NA | TRBV11-2 | CASSLSAGEQFF | TGTGCCAGCAGCTTAAGCGCGGGGGAGCAGTTCTTC
NA | TRBJ1-2 | TRBD1 | TRBV29-1 | CSVATGAGYTF | TGCAGCGTTGCGACAGGGGCTGGCTACACCTTC
NA | TRBJ2-5 | TRBD2 | TRBV25-1 | CASSDPGGQETQYF | TGTGCCAGCAGTGACCCGGGGGGCCAAGAGACCCAGTACTTC
few | TRBJ1-1 | NA | TRBV6-6 | CASSYLETTEAFF | TGTGCCAGCAGTTACTTGGAGACTACTGAAGCTTTCTTT
few | TRBJ2-4 | TRBD2 | TRBV4-1 | CASSQGGASGGAKNIQYF | TGCGCCAGCAGCCAAGGAGGAGCGAGCGGGGGAGCCAAAAACATTCAGTACTTC
few | TRBJ1-6 | NA | TRBV21-1 | CASSKVIRPGAPLHF | TGTGCCAGCAGCAAAGTAATCCGTCCCGGTGCACCCCTCCACTTT
NA | TRBJ1-1 | NA | TRBV6-5 | CASSYSTQITEAFF | TGTGCCAGCAGTTACTCGACACAGATCACTGAAGCTTTCTTT
NA | TRBJ1-2 | TRBD1 | TRBV6-1 | CASSTTDRGHGYTF | TGTGCCAGCAGTACGACCGACAGGGGTCATGGCTACACCTTC
NA | TRBJ2-5 | TRBD1 | TRBV5-4 | CASSLTGGGSGETQYF | TGTGCCAGCAGCCTGACAGGGGGGGGAAGTGGGGAGACCCAGTACTTC
NA | TRBJ2-7 | TRBD2 | TRBV9 | CASSVDSGGTYEQYF | TGTGCCAGCAGCGTTGATAGCGGGGGAACCTACGAGCAGTACTTC
once | TRBJ2-1 | NA | TRBV19 | CASSIRDMGRAPHNEQFF | TGTGCCAGTAGTATCCGGGATATGGGGAGAGCCCCCCACAATGAGCAGTTCTTC